Listed below are T cell receptor beta chains from one sample, sequenced in a study of blood T cells in healthy people across ages. TCRdb reprocessed the 5' RACE reads via MiXCR and lists one record per CDR3 protein. The sample lists approximately 1,700,000 distinct CDR3 sequences; about 39% were seen once. What was sequenced was blood. The receptors were sampled from a human donor in good health. Each CDR3 is given with its conserved first and last residue. D genes are given only for firm matches. Some rows mark clone size as missing; the rest say once, few, many or name a class of expanded clone.

length	V	D	J	size	CDR3	DNA
15	TRBV7-2	.	TRBJ2-1	few	CASSPEMSSYNEQFF	TGTGCCAGCAGCCCCGAAATGAGCTCCTACAATGAGCAGTTCTTC
15	TRBV5-1	.	TRBJ2-3	.	CASSLGQAYTDTQYF	TGCGCCAGCAGCTTGGGACAGGCCTACACAGATACGCAGTATTTT
13	TRBV28	TRBD2	TRBJ2-3	.	CASSTLAGDTQYF	TGTGCCAGCAGTACCCTAGCGGGAGATACGCAGTATTTT
17	TRBV4-1	TRBD2	TRBJ2-1	few	CASSRQGIAGGPNEQFF	TGCGCCAGCAGCCGCCAAGGAATAGCGGGGGGCCCCAATGAGCAGTTCTTC
15	TRBV12-3/TRBV12-4	.	TRBJ2-7	many	CASSPYWGNSYEQYF	TGTGCCAGCAGTCCCTACTGGGGGAACTCCTACGAGCAGTACTTC
18	TRBV4-2	.	TRBJ1-3	.	CASSQVSTQGRAGNTIYF	TGTGCCAGCAGCCAAGTTAGTACCCAAGGTCGGGCTGGAAACACCATATATTTT
15	TRBV10-3	.	TRBJ2-1	.	CAISELESSYNEQFF	TGTGCCATCAGTGAACTGGAGAGCTCCTACAATGAGCAGTTCTTC
14	TRBV6-2/TRBV6-3	TRBD2	TRBJ2-1	few	CASNLAGGPPGQFF	TGTGCCAGCAACCTAGCGGGGGGGCCGCCGGGGCAGTTCTTC
17	TRBV5-5	TRBD2	TRBJ2-5	few	CASSLGLAGGYQETQYF	TGTGCCAGCAGCTTGGGACTAGCGGGGGGGTACCAAGAGACCCAGTACTTC
14	TRBV9	.	TRBJ1-2	.	CASTGGGTFYGYTF	TGTGCCAGCACGGGGGGTGGGACCTTCTATGGCTACACCTTC
15	TRBV6-1	TRBD2	TRBJ2-5	few	CASTTGTAGGETQYF	TGTGCCAGCACTACCGGGACAGCGGGAGGAGAGACCCAGTACTTC
13	TRBV4-3	.	TRBJ1-2	many	CASSRLSGRGYTF	TGCGCCAGCAGCCGCTTAAGCGGTCGCGGCTACACCTTC
13	TRBV7-2	.	TRBJ1-1	many	CASSLGEGTEAFF	TGTGCCAGCAGCTTAGGAGAGGGCACTGAAGCTTTCTTT
17	TRBV4-3	.	TRBJ1-1	.	CASSEKRVRGLRTEAFF	TGCGCCAGCAGCGAAAAGAGGGTGCGGGGTTTGAGGACTGAAGCTTTCTTT
19	TRBV20-1	.	TRBJ1-5	.	CSAAGCDSLPLYSNQPQHF	TGCAGTGCCGCGGGATGCGACAGTCTCCCCCTATATAGCAATCAGCCCCAGCATTTT
13	TRBV2	.	TRBJ2-4	few	CATLYGAKNIQYF	TGTGCCACCTTATACGGAGCCAAAAACATTCAGTACTTC
14	TRBV7-9	TRBD1	TRBJ2-5	.	CASSPWTGEREQYF	TGTGCCAGCAGCCCCTGGACAGGGGAGAGGGAGCAGTACTTC
13	TRBV20-1	.	TRBJ2-7	.	CSAGGGDSYEQYF	TGCAGTGCCGGAGGGGGGGACTCCTACGAGCAGTACTTC
16	TRBV6-2/TRBV6-3	TRBD1	TRBJ2-7	.	CASSYSTGQGTYEQYF	TGTGCCAGCAGTTACTCGACCGGACAGGGCACTTACGAGCAGTACTTC
19	TRBV3-1	TRBD1	TRBJ1-2	.	CASSQGDKVGQGNDYGYTF	TGTGCCAGCAGCCAAGGGGATAAAGTAGGACAGGGGAATGACTATGGCTACACCTTC
15	TRBV7-2	.	TRBJ2-5	few	CASSLVGGLLETQYF	TGTGCCAGCAGCTTAGTGGGGGGGCTGTTAGAGACCCAGTACTTC
14	TRBV27	TRBD1	TRBJ2-1	few	CASSYRGAYNEQFF	TGTGCCAGCAGTTACAGGGGTGCGTACAATGAGCAGTTCTTC
15	TRBV7-2	.	TRBJ1-1	.	CASSLGIQVNIEAFF	TGTGCCAGCAGCTTAGGTATACAGGTGAACATTGAAGCTTTCTTT
15	TRBV4-1	TRBD2	TRBJ2-3	.	CASSQQLAGTDTQYF	TGCGCCAGCAGCCAACAACTAGCGGGGACAGATACGCAGTATTTT
16	TRBV9	TRBD1	TRBJ1-2	once	CASSVAPGQGPHGYTF	TGTGCCAGCAGCGTGGCCCCAGGACAGGGCCCGCATGGCTACACCTTC
15	TRBV12-3/TRBV12-4	TRBD2	TRBJ2-1	.	CASSPNGLAEDEQFF	TGCGCCAGCAGTCCCAATGGTCTAGCGGAGGATGAGCAGTTCTTC
12	TRBV7-3	.	TRBJ2-3	once	CASSLAPGPQYF	TGTGCCAGCAGCTTAGCCCCAGGCCCTCAGTATTTT
14	TRBV27	.	TRBJ1-1	few	CASRVGSGGTEAFF	TGTGCCAGCAGGGTAGGGAGCGGGGGCACTGAAGCTTTCTTT